Shown below are 8 T cell receptor beta chains from a single sample sequenced in a study of control samples from healthy donors and cancer patients. Clones were read by immunoSEQ multiplex PCR, and TCRdb kept only the in-frame ones, dropping some. The table shows about 120,000 clones, with 89% occurring only once. Sequenced input: blood. The origin of the receptors is a man in his forties or fifties in good health.

The V and J genes are TRBV9 and TRBJ2-5, with a weak D call TRBD1 (5 bases). This CDR3 contains 14 residues. V was pared by 4 bases and J by 4 bases, with 14 bases between. Germline CDR1 reads SGDLS; CDR2 reads YYNGEE. CDR3 sequence: CASSMPDISETQYF. CDR3 bases: TGTGCCAGCAGCATGCCGGACATCTCAGAGACCCAGTACTTC.

The chain has TRBV3-1 (or the pseudogene TRBV3-2) and TRBJ1-1, with D perhaps TRBD1 (6 bases). The germline V and J ends were trimmed by 6 bases and 4 bases, with 15 bases remaining between them. The CDR3 runs 14 residues. Germline lookup yields CDR1 LGHDT and CDR2 YNNKEL (reference sequence). This CDR3 is CASRQGGRATEAFF. CDR3 DNA: TGTGCCAGCAGACAGGGAGGGAGGGCCACTGAAGCTTTCTTT.

This chain links TRBV3-1 (or the pseudogene TRBV3-2) with TRBJ2-2; D is unresolved. The CDR3 length is 13 residues. CDR1 and CDR2 from the germline V gene are LGHDT and YNNKEL (reference sequence). Between the trimmed V and J ends, which lost 4 bases and 4 bases, there was a span of 7 bases. CDR3 protein: CASSPRVTGELFF. CDR3 nucleotides: TGTGCCAGCAGCCCCCGGGTCACCGGGGAGCTGTTTTTT.

The gene calls are TRBV21-1 and TRBJ2-2; the D segment call TRBD2 is taken from the table without a DNA check. TRBV21-1 is shown as a pseudogene. The CDR3 is 18 amino acids. The CDR3 region has the DNA TGTGCCAGCAGCAAAAGGCGACTAGCGGTCTTAGACACCGGGGAGCTGTTTTTT. This translates into CASSKRRLAVLDTGELFF.

Here the CDR3 DNA reads TGTGCCAGCAGTTTATTTGGGACAGACTATGGCTACACCTTC. Its translation is CASSLFGTDYGYTF. The chain is built from TRBV27 and TRBJ1-2, with 7 bases fitting TRBD1. This CDR3 spans 14 amino acids. V shed 1 base and J 3 bases; nucleotides not matched to a gene: 2. Germline V lookup: CDR1 MNHEY, CDR2 SMNVEV (reference sequence).

V and J are TRBV5-3 and TRBJ2-3, with D possibly being TRBD2 (6 bases). TRBV5-3 falls under the ORF class, with uncertain function. CDR3 length equals 16 residues. V dropped 4 bases and J dropped 2 bases, with 17 bases sitting between them. The CDR3 is CARSPLYRGFTDTQYF. The CDR3 DNA sequence: TGTGCCAGAAGCCCATTATATCGGGGGTTCACAGATACGCAGTATTTT.

The chain uses TRBV27 and TRBJ2-3; 9 bases are shared with TRBD1. V shed 7 bases, J shed 5 bases, and the junction held 4 bases outside the gene matches. Germline CDR1 and CDR2: MNHEY and SMNVEV (reference sequence). This CDR3 has 13 amino acids. The CDR3 DNA reads as TGTGCCAGCACGAGACAGGGGGTAGATACGCAGTATTTT. It translates to CASTRQGVDTQYF.

This clone was seen a few times. This chain connects TRBV6-5 to TRBJ1-4; maybe TRBD1 (6 bases). The ends were cut back, 6 bases at V and 7 bases at J, with 15 bases in the middle. The germline CDR1 and CDR2 sequences are MNHEY and SVGAGI. The CDR3 spans 14 residues. For the CDR3, the DNA is TGTGCCAGCAGACCCGGGGGGGCTGGTGAAAAACTGTTTTTT. Translation gives CASRPGGAGEKLFF.